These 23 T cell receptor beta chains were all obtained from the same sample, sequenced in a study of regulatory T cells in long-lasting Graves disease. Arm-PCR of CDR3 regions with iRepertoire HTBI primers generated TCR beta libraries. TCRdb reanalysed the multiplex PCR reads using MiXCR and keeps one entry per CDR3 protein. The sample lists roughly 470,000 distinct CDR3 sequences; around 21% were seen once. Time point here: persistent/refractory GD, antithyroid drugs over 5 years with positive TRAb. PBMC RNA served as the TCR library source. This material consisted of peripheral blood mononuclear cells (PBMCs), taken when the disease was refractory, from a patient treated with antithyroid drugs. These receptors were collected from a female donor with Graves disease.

CDR3 in amino acids: CASSLAGQGRGYEQYF. The CDR3 DNA is TGTGCCAGTAGTCTAGCGGGACAGGGGCGCGGTTACGAGCAGTACTTC. The chain carries TRBV19 and TRBJ2-7, with TRBD1 as a possible D gene (10 bases). CDR3 length: 16 residues. The germline gives CDR1 LNHDA, CDR2 SQIVND (reference sequence). The V gene lost 5 bases and the J gene lost 4 bases, with 21 bases spanning the gap. The full variable domain, rest sourced from reference TRBV19 and TRBJ2-7, is DGGITQSPKYLFRKEGQNVTLSCEQNLNHDAMYWYRQDPGQGLRLIYYSQIVNDFQKGDIAEGYSVSREKKESFPLTVTSAQKNPTAFYLCASSLAGQGRGYEQYFGPGTRLTVT.

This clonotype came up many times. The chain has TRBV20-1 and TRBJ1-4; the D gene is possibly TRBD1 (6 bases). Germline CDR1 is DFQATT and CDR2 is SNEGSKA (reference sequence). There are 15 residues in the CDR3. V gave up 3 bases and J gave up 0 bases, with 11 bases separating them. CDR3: CSARGTPTTNEKLFF. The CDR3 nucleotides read TGCAGTGCTAGGGGGACACCTACAACTAATGAAAAACTGTTTTTT.

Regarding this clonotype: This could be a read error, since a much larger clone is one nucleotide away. The CDR3, as DNA: TGTGCTGGTGGTTGGGGACAGGGTAGGGGCTACACCTTC. Translation gives CAGGWGQGRGYTF. The chain has TRBV12-5 and TRBJ1-2; TRBD1 matches at 9 bases. Germline V gives CDR1 LGHNT, CDR2 FRNRAP. This CDR3 contains 13 residues.

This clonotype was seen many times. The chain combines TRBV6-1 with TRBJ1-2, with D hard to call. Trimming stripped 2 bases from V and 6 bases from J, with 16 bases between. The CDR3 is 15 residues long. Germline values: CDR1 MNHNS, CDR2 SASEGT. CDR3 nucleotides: TGTGCCAGCAGTGAATTTGACGCTCTAGTTGATGGCTACACCTTC. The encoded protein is CASSEFDALVDGYTF.

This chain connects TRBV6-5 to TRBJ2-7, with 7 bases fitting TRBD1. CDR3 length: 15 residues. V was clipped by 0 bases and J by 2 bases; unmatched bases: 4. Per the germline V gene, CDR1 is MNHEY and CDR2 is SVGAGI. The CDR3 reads CASSYSGQLPYEQYF. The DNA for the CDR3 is TGTGCCAGCAGTTACTCGGGACAGCTTCCCTACGAGCAGTACTTC.

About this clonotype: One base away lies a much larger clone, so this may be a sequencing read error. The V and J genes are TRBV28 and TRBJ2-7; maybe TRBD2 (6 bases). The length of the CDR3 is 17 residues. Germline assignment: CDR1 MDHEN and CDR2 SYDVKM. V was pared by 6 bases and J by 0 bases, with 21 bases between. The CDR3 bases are TGTGCCAGCAGCTTAGCGCGGGACCCTGGAAGCTCCTACGAGCAGTACTTC. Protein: CASSLARDPGSSYEQYF.

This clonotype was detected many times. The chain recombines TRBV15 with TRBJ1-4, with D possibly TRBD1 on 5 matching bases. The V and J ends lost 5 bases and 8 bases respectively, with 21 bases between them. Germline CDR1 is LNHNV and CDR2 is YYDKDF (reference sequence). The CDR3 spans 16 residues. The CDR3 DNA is TGTGCCACCAGCTCCCCCCCTGGAGGGAGGGACGAAAAACTGTTTTTT. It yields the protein CATSSPPGGRDEKLFF.

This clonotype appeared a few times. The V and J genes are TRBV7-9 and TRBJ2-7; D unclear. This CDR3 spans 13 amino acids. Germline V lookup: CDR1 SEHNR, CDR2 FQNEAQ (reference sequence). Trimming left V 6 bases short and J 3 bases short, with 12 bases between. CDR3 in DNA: TGTGCCAGCAGACCCGCTACCCACTACGAGCAGTACTTC. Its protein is CASRPATHYEQYF.

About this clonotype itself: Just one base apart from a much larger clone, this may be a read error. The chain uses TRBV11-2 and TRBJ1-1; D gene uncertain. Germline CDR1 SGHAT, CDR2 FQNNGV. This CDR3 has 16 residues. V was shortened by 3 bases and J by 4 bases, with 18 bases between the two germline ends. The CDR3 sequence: CASSLVVAAGSTEAFF. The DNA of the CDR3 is TGTGCCAGCAGCTTGGTAGTCGCCGCGGGGAGCACTGAAGCTTTCTTT. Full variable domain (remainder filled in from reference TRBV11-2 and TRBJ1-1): EAGVAQSPRYKIIEKRQSVAFWCNPISGHATLYWYQQILGQGPKLLIQFQNNGVVDDSQLPKDRFSAERLKGVDSTLKIQPAKLEDSAVYLCASSLVVAAGSTEAFFGQGTRLTVV.

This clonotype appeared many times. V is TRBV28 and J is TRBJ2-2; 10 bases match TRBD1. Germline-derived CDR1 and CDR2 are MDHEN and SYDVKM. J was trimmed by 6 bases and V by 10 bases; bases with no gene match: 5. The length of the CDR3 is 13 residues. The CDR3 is CANRDRGSGELFF. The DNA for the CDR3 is TGTGCCAACCGGGACAGGGGATCCGGGGAGCTGTTTTTT.

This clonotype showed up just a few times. The CDR3 sequence is CASSSGTSGNRYEQYF. The CDR3 DNA reads TGTGCCAGCAGTTCCGGGACTAGCGGGAATAGGTACGAGCAGTACTTC. The chain employs TRBV27 and TRBJ2-7; TRBD2 aligns across 13 bases. The CDR3 covers 16 residues. The J segment lost 4 bases and the V segment lost 4 bases, leaving 7 bases of the junction unmatched. CDR1 is MNHEY, CDR2 SMNVEV, per germline (reference sequence).

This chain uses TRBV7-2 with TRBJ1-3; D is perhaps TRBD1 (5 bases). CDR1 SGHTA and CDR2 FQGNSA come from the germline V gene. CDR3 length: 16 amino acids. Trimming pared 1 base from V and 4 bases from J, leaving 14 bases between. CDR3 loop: CASSLVGTSEGNTIYF. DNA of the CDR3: TGTGCCAGCAGCTTAGTAGGGACTTCGGAAGGAAACACCATATATTTT.

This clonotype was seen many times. The CDR3 region is CASGQGTSEQYF. The CDR3 DNA reads as TGTGCCAGCGGACAGGGAACATCCGAGCAGTACTTC. The chain joins TRBV28 to TRBJ2-7, with 8 bases aligning to TRBD1. Germline values: CDR1 MDHEN, CDR2 SYDVKM. The trim removed 8 bases at V and 6 bases at J, leaving 6 bases unmatched. The CDR3 extends over 12 amino acids.

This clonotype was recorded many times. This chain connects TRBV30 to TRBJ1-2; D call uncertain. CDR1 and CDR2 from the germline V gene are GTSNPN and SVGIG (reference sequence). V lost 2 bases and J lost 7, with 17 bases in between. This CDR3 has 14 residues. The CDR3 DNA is TGTGCCTGGAGTAACCGGCGGTTCGGGCTTGGCTACACCTTC. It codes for CAWSNRRFGLGYTF.

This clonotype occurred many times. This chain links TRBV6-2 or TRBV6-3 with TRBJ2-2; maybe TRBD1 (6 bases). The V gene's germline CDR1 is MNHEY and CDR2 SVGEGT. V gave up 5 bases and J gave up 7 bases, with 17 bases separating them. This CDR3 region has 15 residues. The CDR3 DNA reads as TGTGCCAGCAGTGAAATTCAGGGGAGAGGCGGGGAGCTGTTTTTT. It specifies CASSEIQGRGGELFF.

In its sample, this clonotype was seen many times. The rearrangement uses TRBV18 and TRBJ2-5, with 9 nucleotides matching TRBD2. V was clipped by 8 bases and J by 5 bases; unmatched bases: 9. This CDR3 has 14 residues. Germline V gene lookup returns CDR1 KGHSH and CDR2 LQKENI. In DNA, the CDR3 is TGTGCCAGCAGCCCCATAGCGGGAGAGGAGACCCAGTACTTC. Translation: CASSPIAGEETQYF.

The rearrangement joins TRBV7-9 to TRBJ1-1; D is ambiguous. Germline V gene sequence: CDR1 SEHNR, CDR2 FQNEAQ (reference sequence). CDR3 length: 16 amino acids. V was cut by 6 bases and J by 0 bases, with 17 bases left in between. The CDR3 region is CASRVRTALMNTEAFF. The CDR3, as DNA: TGTGCCAGCAGGGTCAGGACGGCATTAATGAACACTGAAGCTTTCTTT.

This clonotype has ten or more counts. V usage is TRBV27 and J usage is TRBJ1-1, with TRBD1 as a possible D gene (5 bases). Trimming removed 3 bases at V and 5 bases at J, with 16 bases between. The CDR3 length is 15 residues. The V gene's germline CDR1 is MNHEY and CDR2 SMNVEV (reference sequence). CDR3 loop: CASSFRGAGGTEAFF. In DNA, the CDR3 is TGTGCCAGCAGTTTTCGAGGGGCTGGGGGGACTGAAGCTTTCTTT.

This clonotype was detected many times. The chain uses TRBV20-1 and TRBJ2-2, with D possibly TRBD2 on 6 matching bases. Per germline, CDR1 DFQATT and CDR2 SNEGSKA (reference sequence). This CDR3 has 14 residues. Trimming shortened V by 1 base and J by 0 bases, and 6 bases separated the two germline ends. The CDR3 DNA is TGCAGTGCTAGAGCGGGAGCGAACACCGGGGAGCTGTTTTTT. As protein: CSARAGANTGELFF.

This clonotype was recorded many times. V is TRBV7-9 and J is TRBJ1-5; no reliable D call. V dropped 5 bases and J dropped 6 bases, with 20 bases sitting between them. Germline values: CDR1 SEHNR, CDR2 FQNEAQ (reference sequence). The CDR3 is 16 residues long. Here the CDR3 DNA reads TGTGCCAGCAGCCATCGCGGCCCCGAGGGAGGTCAGCCCCAGCATTTT. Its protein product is CASSHRGPEGGQPQHF.

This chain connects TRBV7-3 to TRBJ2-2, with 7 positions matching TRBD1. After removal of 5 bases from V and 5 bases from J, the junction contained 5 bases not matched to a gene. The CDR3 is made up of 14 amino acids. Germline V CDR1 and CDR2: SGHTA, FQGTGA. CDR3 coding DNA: TGTGCCAGCAGCCCCCCACAGGGGACCGGGGAGCTGTTTTTT. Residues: CASSPPQGTGELFF.

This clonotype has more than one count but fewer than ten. The CDR3 loop reads CASDRSSGNTIYF. Written as DNA, the CDR3 is TGTGCCAGCGACAGGAGCTCTGGAAACACCATATATTTT. The chain employs TRBV6-1 and TRBJ1-3, with D tentatively TRBD1 (6 bases). Germline CDR1 reads MNHNS; CDR2 reads SASEGT. The CDR3 runs to 13 residues. V was pared by 8 bases and J by 0 bases, with 8 bases between.

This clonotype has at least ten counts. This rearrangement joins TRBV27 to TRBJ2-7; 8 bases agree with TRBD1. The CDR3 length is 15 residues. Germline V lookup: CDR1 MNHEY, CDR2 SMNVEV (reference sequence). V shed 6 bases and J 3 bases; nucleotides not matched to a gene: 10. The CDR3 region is CASSLSGQGFYEQYF. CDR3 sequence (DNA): TGTGCCAGCAGCCTGTCTGGACAGGGTTTCTACGAGCAGTACTTC.